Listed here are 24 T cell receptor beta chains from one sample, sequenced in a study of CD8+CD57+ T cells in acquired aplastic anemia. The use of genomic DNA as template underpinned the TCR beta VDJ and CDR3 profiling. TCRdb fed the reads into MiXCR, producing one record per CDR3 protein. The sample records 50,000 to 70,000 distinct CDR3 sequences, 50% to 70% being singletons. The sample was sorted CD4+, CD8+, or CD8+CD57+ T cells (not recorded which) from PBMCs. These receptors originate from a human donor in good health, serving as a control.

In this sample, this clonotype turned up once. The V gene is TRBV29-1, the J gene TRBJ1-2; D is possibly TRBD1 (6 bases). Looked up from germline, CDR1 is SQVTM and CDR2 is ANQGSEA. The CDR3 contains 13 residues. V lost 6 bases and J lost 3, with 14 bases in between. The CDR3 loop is CSVGDGGDYGYTF. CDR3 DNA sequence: TGCAGCGTAGGAGATGGGGGCGACTATGGCTACACCTTC.

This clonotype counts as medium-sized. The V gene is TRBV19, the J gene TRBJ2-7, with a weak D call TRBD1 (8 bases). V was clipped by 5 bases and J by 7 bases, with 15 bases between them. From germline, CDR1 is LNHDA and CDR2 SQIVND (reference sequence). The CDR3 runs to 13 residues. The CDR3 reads CASSQQGGEEQYF. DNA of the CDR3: TGTGCCAGTAGTCAACAGGGGGGGGAAGAGCAGTACTTC.

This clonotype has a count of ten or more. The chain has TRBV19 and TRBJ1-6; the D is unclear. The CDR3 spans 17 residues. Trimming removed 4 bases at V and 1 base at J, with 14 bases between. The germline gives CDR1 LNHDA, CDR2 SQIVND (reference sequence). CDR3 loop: CASSTRRSRSYNSPLHF. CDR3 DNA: TGTGCCAGTAGTACCCGACGGAGTAGGTCCTATAATTCACCCCTCCACTTT.

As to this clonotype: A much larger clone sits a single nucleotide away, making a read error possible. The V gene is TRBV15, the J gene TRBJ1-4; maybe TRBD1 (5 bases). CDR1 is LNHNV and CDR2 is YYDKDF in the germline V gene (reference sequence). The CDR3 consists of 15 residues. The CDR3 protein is CTTSREGQKNEKLFF. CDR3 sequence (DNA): TGTACCACCAGCAGAGAGGGGCAGAAAAATGAAAAACTGTTTTTT.

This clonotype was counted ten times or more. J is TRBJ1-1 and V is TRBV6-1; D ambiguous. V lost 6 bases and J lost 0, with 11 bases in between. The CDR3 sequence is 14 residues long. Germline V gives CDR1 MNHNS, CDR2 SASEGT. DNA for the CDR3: TGTGCCAGCAGGCCTGACAAACTGAACACTGAAGCTTTCTTT. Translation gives CASRPDKLNTEAFF.

The CDR3 spells CSASGRPAFYEQYF. For the CDR3, the DNA is TGCAGTGCTAGCGGGAGACCCGCCTTCTACGAGCAGTACTTC. The chain recombines TRBV20-1 with TRBJ2-7, with a possible D match to TRBD2 (6 bases). The ends were cut back, 3 bases at V and 3 bases at J, with 15 bases in the middle. Germline lookup yields CDR1 DFQATT and CDR2 SNEGSKA (reference sequence). CDR3 length equals 14 residues.

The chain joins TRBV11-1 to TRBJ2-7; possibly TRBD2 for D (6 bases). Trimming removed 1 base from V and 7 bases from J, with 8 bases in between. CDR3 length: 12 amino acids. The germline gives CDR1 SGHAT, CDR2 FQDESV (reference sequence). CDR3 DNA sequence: TGTGCCAGCAGCTTAGTTGGGGGGGAGCAGTACTTC. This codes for CASSLVGGEQYF.

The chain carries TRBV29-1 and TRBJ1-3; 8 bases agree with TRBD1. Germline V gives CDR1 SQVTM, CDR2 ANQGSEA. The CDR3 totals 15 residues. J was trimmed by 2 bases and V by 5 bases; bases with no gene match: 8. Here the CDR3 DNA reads TGCAGCGTTAGAGGACAGGGTTCGCCTGGAAACACCATATATTTT. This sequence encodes CSVRGQGSPGNTIYF.

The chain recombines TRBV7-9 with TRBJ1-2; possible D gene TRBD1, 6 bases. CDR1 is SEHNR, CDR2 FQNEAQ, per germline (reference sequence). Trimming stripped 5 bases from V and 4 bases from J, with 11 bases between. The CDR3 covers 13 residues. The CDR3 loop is CASSRGGAYGYTF. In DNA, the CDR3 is TGTGCCAGCAGCCGAGGGGGTGCCTATGGCTACACCTTC.

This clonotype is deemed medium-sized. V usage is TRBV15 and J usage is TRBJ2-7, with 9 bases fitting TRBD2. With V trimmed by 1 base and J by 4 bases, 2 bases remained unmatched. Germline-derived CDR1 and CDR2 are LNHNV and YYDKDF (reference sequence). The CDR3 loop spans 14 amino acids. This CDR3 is CATSRVAGVYEQYF. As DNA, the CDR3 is TGTGCCACCAGCAGAGTAGCGGGAGTTTACGAGCAGTACTTC.

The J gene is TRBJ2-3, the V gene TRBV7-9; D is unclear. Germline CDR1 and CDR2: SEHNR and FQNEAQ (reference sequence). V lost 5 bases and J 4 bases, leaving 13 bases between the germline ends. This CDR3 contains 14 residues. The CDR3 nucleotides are TGTGCCAGCAGCCCTAGAGGTGGAGCAGATACGCAGTATTTT. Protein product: CASSPRGGADTQYF.

The CDR3 bases are TGCAGTGCTAGAGCTCTGGCGGACTCCTACGAGCAGTACTTC. It translates to CSARALADSYEQYF. The chain recombines TRBV20-1 with TRBJ2-7; D is unclear. V was pared by 1 base and J by 0 bases, with 10 bases between. CDR3 size: 14 residues. Germline V CDR1 and CDR2: DFQATT, SNEGSKA (reference sequence).

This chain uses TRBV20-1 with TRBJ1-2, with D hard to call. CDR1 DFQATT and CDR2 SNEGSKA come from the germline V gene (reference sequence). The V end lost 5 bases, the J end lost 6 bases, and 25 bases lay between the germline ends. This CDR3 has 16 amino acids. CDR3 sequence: CSASDQTRLTGDGYTF. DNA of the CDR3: TGCAGTGCTTCAGATCAGACCCGTTTGACCGGGGATGGCTACACCTTC.

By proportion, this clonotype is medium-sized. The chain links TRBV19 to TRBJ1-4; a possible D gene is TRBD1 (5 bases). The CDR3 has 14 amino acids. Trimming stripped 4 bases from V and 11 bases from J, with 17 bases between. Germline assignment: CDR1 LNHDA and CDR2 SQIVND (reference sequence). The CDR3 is CASSSMGRWGKLFF. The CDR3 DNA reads TGTGCCAGTAGTAGCATGGGCCGTTGGGGGAAACTGTTTTTT. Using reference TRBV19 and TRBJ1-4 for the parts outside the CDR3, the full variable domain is DGGITQSPKYLFRKEGQNVTLSCEQNLNHDAMYWYRQDPGQGLRLIYYSQIVNDFQKGDIAEGYSVSREKKESFPLTVTSAQKNPTAFYLCASSSMGRWGKLFFGSGTQLSVL.

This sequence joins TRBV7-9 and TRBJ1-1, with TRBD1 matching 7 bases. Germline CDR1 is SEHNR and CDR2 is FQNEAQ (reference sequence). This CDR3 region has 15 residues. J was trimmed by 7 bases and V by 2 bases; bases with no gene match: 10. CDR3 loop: CASSLQSGTAYEAFF. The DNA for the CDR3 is TGTGCCAGCAGCTTACAGTCTGGGACAGCCTATGAAGCTTTCTTT.

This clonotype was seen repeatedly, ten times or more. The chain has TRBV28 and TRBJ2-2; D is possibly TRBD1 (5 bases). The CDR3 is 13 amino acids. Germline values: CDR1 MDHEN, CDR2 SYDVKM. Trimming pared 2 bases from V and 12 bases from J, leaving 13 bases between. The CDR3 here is CASSLTPGPKLFF. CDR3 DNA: TGTGCCAGCAGTTTAACGCCAGGGCCGAAGCTGTTTTTT. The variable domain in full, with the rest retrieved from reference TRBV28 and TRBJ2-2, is DVKVTQSSRYLVKRTGEKVFLECVQDMDHENMFWYRQDPGLGLRLIYFSYDVKMKEKGDIPEGYSVSREKKERFSLILESASTNQTSMYLCASSLTPGPKLFFGEGSRLTVL.

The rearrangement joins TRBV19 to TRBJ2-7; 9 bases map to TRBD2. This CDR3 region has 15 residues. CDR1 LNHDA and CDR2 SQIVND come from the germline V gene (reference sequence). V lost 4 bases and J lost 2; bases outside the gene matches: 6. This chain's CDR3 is CASSKAAGGAYEQYF. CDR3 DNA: TGTGCCAGTAGTAAGGCAGCGGGGGGCGCCTACGAGCAGTACTTC.

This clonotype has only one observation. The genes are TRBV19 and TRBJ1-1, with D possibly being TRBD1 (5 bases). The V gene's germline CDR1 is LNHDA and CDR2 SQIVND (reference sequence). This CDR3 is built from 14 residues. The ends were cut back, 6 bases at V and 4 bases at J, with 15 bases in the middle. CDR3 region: CASSAREWSTEAFF. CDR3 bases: TGTGCCAGTAGCGCCAGGGAGTGGAGCACTGAAGCTTTCTTT. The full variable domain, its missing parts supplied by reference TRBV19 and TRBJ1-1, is DGGITQSPKYLFRKEGQNVTLSCEQNLNHDAMYWYRQDPGQGLRLIYYSQIVNDFQKGDIAEGYSVSREKKESFPLTVTSAQKNPTAFYLCASSAREWSTEAFFGQGTRLTVV.

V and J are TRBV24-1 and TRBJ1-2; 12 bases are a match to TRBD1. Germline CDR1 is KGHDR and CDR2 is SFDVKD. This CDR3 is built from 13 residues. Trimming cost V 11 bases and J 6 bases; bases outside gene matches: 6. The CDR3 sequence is CASGTGGGDGYTF. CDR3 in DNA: TGTGCCAGCGGGACAGGGGGCGGGGATGGCTACACCTTC.

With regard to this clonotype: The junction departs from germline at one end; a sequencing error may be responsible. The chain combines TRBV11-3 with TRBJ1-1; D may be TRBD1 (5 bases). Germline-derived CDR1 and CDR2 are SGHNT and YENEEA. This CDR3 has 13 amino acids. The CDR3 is CASSLEPRAEALF. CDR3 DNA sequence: TGTGCCAGCAGCTTGGAGCCCAGGGCCGAAGCTCTCTTT.

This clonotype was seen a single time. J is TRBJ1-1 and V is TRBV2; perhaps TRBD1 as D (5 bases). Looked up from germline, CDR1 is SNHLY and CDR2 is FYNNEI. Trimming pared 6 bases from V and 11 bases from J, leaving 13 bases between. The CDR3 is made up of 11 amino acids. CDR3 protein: CASRGAGRAFF. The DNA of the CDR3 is TGTGCCAGCAGAGGGGCAGGACGCGCTTTCTTT.

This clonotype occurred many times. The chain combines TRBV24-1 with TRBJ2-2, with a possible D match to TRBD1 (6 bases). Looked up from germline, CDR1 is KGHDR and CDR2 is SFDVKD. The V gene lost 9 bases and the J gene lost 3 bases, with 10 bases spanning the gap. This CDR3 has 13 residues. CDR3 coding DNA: TGTGCCACCTTGGCAGGGGACACCGGGGAGCTGTTTTTT. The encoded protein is CATLAGDTGELFF.

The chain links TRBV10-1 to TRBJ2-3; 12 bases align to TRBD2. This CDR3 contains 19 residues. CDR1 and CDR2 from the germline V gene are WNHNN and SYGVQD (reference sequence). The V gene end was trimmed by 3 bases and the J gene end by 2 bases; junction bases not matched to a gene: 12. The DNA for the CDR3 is TGCGCCAGCAGTGATGGCAAATGGGGACTAGCGGGCTTCACAGATACGCAGTATTTT. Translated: CASSDGKWGLAGFTDTQYF.

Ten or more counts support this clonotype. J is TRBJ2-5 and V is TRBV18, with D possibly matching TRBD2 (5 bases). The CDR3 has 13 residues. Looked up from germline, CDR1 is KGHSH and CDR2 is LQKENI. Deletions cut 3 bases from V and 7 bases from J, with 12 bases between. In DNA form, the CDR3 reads TGTGCCAGCTCACCTCAATACGGAGGGACCCAGTACTTC. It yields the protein CASSPQYGGTQYF.